This TCR beta chain was retrieved from a study of Graves' ophthalmopathy and Graves' hyperthyroidism listed by TCRdb under 2018. Background for the entire study: Peripheral blood was collected at initial diagnosis, before any treatment. To tell Graves' ophthalmopathy apart from Graves' hyperthyroidism, and to predict which patients would progress to ophthalmopathy, the study relied on TCR beta repertoire signatures. In total, over 130 blood samples were TCR-sequenced: some 43 ophthalmopathy, about 75 hyperthyroidism and approximately 17 hyperthyroidism-to-ophthalmopathy patients. To explore V-J signatures that distinguish ophthalmopathy from hyperthyroidism, a discovery set of about 99 patients was enrolled, made up of some 41 with ophthalmopathy and 57 with stable hyperthyroidism. An independent validation cohort comprised some 19 hyperthyroidism patients and 15 to 17 patients who later progressed from hyperthyroidism to ophthalmopathy. In 6 or 7 hyperthyroidism patients, T-cell repertoires of thyroid tissue and blood were compared. Following sampling, methimazole starting at 30 mg daily was administered to hyperthyroidism patients, and high-dose intravenous methylprednisolone was administered to ophthalmopathy patients.

For repertoire sequencing, TCR beta CDR3 regions were amplified from RNA transcripts. A first-round RT-PCR used HTBI primers with the Qiagen OneStep RT-PCR kit, followed by a second-round multiplex PCR, size selection and purification. Sequencing of the libraries was carried out on an Illumina HiSeq2000 in paired-end mode with 100 bp reads. On the study's bioinformatics: SOAPnuke was used to process the reads, removing any read that contained adapters or uncalled bases, had a mean Phred below 15, or lacked an exact match to the constant primer or identifier. COPE v1.2.5 was used to merge the high-quality paired reads. Clonotypes were defined as unique nucleotide sequences and were aligned to IMGT TRB V, D and J references using MiTCR v1.1. Analysis was restricted to V-J combinations with a frequency above 0.0001, which covered about 99% of repertoires. For each V-J combination, a TCR clonal expansion and chaos score was defined as F50 clonal expansion divided by the chaos observed in the TCRdist matrix. Welch's t-statistics and random forest were used to reduce the features to some 13 V-J combinations, which were then used as input to a naive Bayes classifier. Thyroid-blood repertoire similarity was quantified with the Morisita-Horn index. The public sequencing data were trimmed at Q25 with fastp and processed into clonotypes with MiXCR by TCRdb, which kept only in-frame beta chains. Each entry is one CDR3 protein sequence, shown with its most common DNA and genes. Here the V and J calls rest on TCRdb's processing, not on the authors' analysis. The sample has about 700,000 distinct CDR3 sequences on record, 40% of them singletons. Less than 55% of the sample is taken by the ten largest.

Paper-wide results and their limitations: Most expanded thyroid clonotypes with a frequency above 0.001 also appeared in blood, which suggests that blood repertoires may reflect the immune response in the thyroid. In cross-validation, the 13-signature model distinguished ophthalmopathy from stable hyperthyroidism with about 87% sensitivity and nearly 82% specificity, and in the test set the corresponding values were roughly 78% and 74%. In validation, the model predicted ophthalmopathy progression with nearly 71% sensitivity and less than 80% specificity; more than ten predicted patients were CT-confirmed with GO in a median of approximately 6.5 months. Sample size was not statistically predetermined, and group allocation was not concealed from the investigators.

The V end loses 1 base and the J end loses 6 bases, and a stretch of 6 bases separates them. The germline V gene encodes CDR1 SGHVS and CDR2 FNYEAQ. Including cysteine and phenylalanine, the CDR3 has 12 amino acids. The only DNA kept is the CDR3, 36 bases in frame from the first base. Ophthalmopathy patients were characterized by moderately to severely active disease, a Clinical Activity Score of at least 3, a NOSPECS grade of at least 4, and a disease duration under 3 months. Patients with other autoimmune diseases, uncontrolled infections, pregnancy or lactation were excluded from the study. Diagnosis relied on clinical symptoms, serum thyroxine, TRAb, thyroid ultrasound and orbital computed tomography. Ficoll-Paque density gradient centrifugation was used to isolate PBMCs from 8.5 to 10 ml of fresh peripheral blood. Total RNA was extracted with Trizol reagent and quality-checked on an Agilent 2100 Bioanalyzer.

In this sample, this clonotype turned up once. Its cognate antigen has yet to be identified. Since a much larger clone is just one base distant, this may be a read error. Sequenced sample: peripheral blood. The chain was built from TRBV7-6 and TRBJ1-1; no D gene call is confident. The clonotype originates from an adult man with Graves' ophthalmopathy. The nucleotide sequence is TGTGCCAGCAGCTTAGAGGGTCCTGAAGCTTTCTTT. Protein translation: CASSLEGPEAFF.